The 2 T cell receptor beta chains given below trace back to one sample, sequenced in a study of OX40 agonist ivuxolimab in advanced cancers. Profiled with immunoSEQ multiplex PCR; TCRdb holds only in-frame clones, not every one. The table lists around 76,000 clones, 65% to 90% of them singletons. This sample comprised CD4+ or CD8+ T cells sorted from blood, obtained in a trial of the OX40 agonist ivuxolimab. Every receptor here comes from an adult with an advanced solid tumor such as melanoma, head and neck, liver or kidney cancer.

V is TRBV7-6 and J is TRBJ2-2; TRBD1 matches 8 bases. The CDR3 is made up of 14 amino acids. The J segment lost 5 bases and the V segment lost 1 base, leaving 0 bases of the junction unmatched. Germline V gene sequence: CDR1 SGHVS, CDR2 FNYEAQ. The CDR3: CASSLGTGTGELFF. DNA for the CDR3: TGTGCCAGCAGCTTAGGGACAGGGACCGGGGAGCTGTTTTTT. Looking up the rest from reference TRBV7-6 and TRBJ2-2 gives the full variable domain: GAGVSQSPRYKVTKRGQDVALRCDPISGHVSLYWYRQALGQGPEFLTYFNYEAQQDKSGLPNDRFSAERPEGSISTLTIQRTEQRDSAMYRCASSLGTGTGELFFGEGSRLTVL.

V gene TRBV5-1 combines with J gene TRBJ2-3; TRBD1 agrees at 9 bases. V shed 0 bases and J 0 bases; nucleotides not matched to a gene: 2. Looked up from germline, CDR1 is SGHRS and CDR2 is YFSETQ. The CDR3 consists of 16 residues. The DNA of the CDR3 is TGCGCCAGCAGCTTGGGGGGACAGGGTAGCACAGATACGCAGTATTTT. This encodes CASSLGGQGSTDTQYF. Full variable domain (outside the CDR3, taken from reference TRBV5-1 and TRBJ2-3): KAGVTQTPRYLIKTRGQQVTLSCSPISGHRSVSWYQQTPGQGLQFLFEYFSETQRNKGNFPGRFSGRQFSNSRSEMNVSTLELGDSALYLCASSLGGQGSTDTQYFGPGTRLTVL.